These T cell receptor beta chains were read from a single sample in a study of shared clonotypes between healthy human individuals. Only in-frame clones appear in the TCRdb table, and some are missing; sequencing was by immunoSEQ multiplex PCR. Among about 2.2 million clones listed, roughly 91% were seen once. The sequencing sample was made of naive CD8+ T cells from PBMCs. The receptors were sampled from a man aged 18 to 29 in good health. Some clones in this sample may be carry-over from other donors' samples. Both conserved end residues are part of each CDR3. Fields, in order: clone size, D gene, J gene, V gene, CDR3 protein, CDR3 DNA. A D gene is named only where the DNA matches it firmly. The listing skips clone size in some rows; elsewhere it reads once, few, many or a size class.

NA NA TRBJ1-5 TRBV28 CASSPETGYSNQPQHF TGTGCCAGCAGTCCCGAAACAGGTTATAGCAATCAGCCCCAGCATTTT
NA TRBD1 TRBJ2-3 TRBV27 CASRPGTGGANTQYF TGTGCCAGCAGGCCCGGGACAGGGGGCGCAAATACGCAGTATTTT
once NA TRBJ2-1 TRBV2 CASSEVRDEQFF TGTGCCAGCAGTGAAGTCCGCGATGAGCAGTTCTTC
NA TRBD1 TRBJ2-7 TRBV29-1 CSVEGGRTGGASYEQYF TGCAGCGTTGAAGGCGGGAGGACAGGGGGCGCCTCCTACGAGCAGTACTTC
NA TRBD1 TRBJ1-1 TRBV5-4 CASSMGTGAAIAFF TGTGCCAGCAGCATGGGGACAGGGGCCGCTATTGCTTTCTTT
NA NA TRBJ2-1 TRBV4-3 CASSRDLLHNNEQFF TGCGCCAGCAGTCGGGACTTGCTTCACAATAATGAGCAGTTCTTC
NA NA TRBJ2-1 TRBV5-1 CASSYSSFNEQFF TGCGCCAGCAGCTACTCTAGCTTCAATGAGCAGTTCTTC
NA NA TRBJ1-1 TRBV14 CASSHYHDSPLNTEAFF TGTGCCAGCAGCCATTATCATGATTCCCCGTTGAACACTGAAGCTTTCTTT
NA NA TRBJ1-1 TRBV5-1 CASSRGGNTEAFF TGCGCCAGCAGCCGCGGGGGGAACACTGAAGCTTTCTTT
NA NA TRBJ1-1 TRBV19 CASSPWGASLMNTEAFF TGTGCCAGTAGCCCTTGGGGCGCGAGCCTCATGAACACTGAAGCTTTCTTT
NA TRBD1 TRBJ1-2 TRBV9 CASSPGGRQGAGYTF TGTGCCAGCAGCCCGGGAGGGCGACAGGGGGCTGGCTACACCTTC
NA NA TRBJ1-1 TRBV2 CASSEGGGDTEAFF TGTGCCAGCAGTGAGGGGGGAGGGGACACTGAAGCTTTCTTT
NA TRBD1 TRBJ2-2 TRBV10-3 CAIKAPGQFPGELFF TGTGCCATCAAAGCCCCGGGACAGTTCCCCGGGGAGCTGTTTTTT
NA NA TRBJ2-5 TRBV7-8 CASSFDRAEKTQYF TGTGCCAGCAGCTTTGATCGGGCCGAAAAGACCCAGTACTTC
NA NA TRBJ2-5 TRBV28 CASSLLGLPQETQYF TGTGCCAGCAGTTTATTAGGGCTCCCTCAAGAGACCCAGTACTTC